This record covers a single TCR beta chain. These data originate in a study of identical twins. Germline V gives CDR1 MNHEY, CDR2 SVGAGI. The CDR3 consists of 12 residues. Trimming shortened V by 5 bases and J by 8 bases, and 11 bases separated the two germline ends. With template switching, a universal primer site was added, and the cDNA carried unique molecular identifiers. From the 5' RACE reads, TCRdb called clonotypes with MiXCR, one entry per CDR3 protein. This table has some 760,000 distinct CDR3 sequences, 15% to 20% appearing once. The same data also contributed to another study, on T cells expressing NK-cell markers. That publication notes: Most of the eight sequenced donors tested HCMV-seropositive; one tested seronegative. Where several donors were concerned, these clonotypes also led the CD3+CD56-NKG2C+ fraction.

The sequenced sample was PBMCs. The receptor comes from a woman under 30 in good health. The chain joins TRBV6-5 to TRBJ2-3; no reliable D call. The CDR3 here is CASSPPVGTQYF. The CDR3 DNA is TGTGCCAGCAGTCCCCCCGTAGGTACGCAGTATTTT.